This TCR beta chain was obtained from a study of T cell changes during pregnancy in multiple sclerosis. Method: immunoSEQ multiplex PCR; TCRdb's copy keeps in-frame clones and lacks some. The table has under 130,000 clones, roughly 92% seen once; the top ten hold roughly 0.88%. The V and J ends lost 0 bases and 2 bases, in that order; junction bases with no gene match: 17. The CDR3 totals 20 residues. Germline V gene sequence: CDR1 SGHNT, CDR2 YYREEE (reference sequence). The clonotype was recovered from a female donor with multiple sclerosis, enrolled in a pregnancy study. The sequencing here drew on peripheral blood, taken after pregnancy. The rearrangement links TRBV5-4 to TRBJ2-3, with 8 bases fitting TRBD2. The CDR3 nucleotides are TGTGCCAGCAGCTTGGCCTCGGGACTAGGCCCCCCATACTACACAGATACGCAGTATTTT. The encoded protein is CASSLASGLGPPYYTDTQYF. The whole variable domain, remainder taken from reference TRBV5-4 and TRBJ2-3, is ETGVTQSPTHLIKTRGQQVTLRCSSQSGHNTVSWYQQALGQGPQFIFQYYREEENGRGNFPPRFSGLQFPNYSSELNVNALELDDSALYLCASSLASGLGPPYYTDTQYFGPGTRLTVL.